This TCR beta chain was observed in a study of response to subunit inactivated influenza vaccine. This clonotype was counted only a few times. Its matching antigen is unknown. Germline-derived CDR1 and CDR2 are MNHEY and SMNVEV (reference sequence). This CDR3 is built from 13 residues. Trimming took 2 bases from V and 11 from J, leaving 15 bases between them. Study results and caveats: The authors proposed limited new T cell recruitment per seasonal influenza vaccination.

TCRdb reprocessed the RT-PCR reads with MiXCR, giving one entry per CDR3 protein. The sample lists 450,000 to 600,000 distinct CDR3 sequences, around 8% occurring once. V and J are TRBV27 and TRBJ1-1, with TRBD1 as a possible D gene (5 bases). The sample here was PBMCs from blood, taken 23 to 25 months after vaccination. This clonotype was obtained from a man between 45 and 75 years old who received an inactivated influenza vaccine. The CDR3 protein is CASSLREGREAFF. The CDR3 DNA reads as TGTGCCAGCAGTTTACGGGAGGGCAGGGAGGCTTTCTTT.